This T cell receptor beta chain appears in the sequencing data of a study of blood T cell repertoires in COVID-19. Study details: Material from acute and convalescent COVID-19 was sourced from the United States, Italy and Spain. In each case, the material was cDNA or gDNA derived from T cells, B-cell-depleted T cells, or PBMCs.

Per the original methods: Reference gene primers were amplified, and this amplification served to estimate nucleated cell counts. Assay: immunoSEQ multiplex PCR; the TCRdb copy retains only in-frame clones and omits some. For V, J and clone size, that table is used; D and trimming come from the DNA. The sample consists of some 180,000 clones, about 85% of them appearing once. It was during active infection that Seattle patients were enrolled and then longitudinally followed. Trimming left V 2 bases short and J 6 bases short, with 16 bases between. CDR1 and CDR2 (germline): LGHDT, YNNKEL (reference sequence). The CDR3 extends over 15 amino acids.

The J gene is TRBJ1-1, the V gene TRBV3-1 (or the pseudogene TRBV3-2); D uncertain. The clonotype was recovered from a woman of 80 years or more with COVID-19, enrolled during active disease. Material for sequencing was peripheral blood. CDR3 bases: TGTGCCAGCAGCCAATTCGCGGGAAGAAGCGCTGAAGCTTTCTTT. It encodes CASSQFAGRSAEAFF.